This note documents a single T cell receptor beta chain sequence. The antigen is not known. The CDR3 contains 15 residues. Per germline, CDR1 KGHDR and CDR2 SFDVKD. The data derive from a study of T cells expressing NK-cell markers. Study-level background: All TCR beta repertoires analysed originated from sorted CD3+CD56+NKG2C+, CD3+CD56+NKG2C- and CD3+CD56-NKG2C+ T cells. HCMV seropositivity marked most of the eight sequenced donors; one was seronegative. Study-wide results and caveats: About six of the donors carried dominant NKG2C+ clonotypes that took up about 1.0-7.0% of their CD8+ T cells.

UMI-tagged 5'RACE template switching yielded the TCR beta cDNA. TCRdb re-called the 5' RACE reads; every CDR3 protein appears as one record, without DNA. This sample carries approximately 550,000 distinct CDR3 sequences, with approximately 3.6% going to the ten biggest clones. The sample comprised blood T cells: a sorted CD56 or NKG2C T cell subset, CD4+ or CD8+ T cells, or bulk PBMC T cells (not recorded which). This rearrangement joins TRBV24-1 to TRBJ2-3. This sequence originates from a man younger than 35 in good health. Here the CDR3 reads CATSTRWGSTDTQYF.